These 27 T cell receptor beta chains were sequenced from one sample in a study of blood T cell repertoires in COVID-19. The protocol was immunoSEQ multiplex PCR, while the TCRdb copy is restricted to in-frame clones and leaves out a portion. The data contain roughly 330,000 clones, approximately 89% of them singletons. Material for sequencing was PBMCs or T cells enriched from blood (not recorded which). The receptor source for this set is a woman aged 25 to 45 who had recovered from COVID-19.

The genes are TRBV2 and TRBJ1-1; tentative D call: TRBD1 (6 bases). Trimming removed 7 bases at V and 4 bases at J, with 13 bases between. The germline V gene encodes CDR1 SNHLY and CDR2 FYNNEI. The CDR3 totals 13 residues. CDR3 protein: CASTEDRTTEAFF. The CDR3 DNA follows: TGTGCCAGCACCGAAGACAGGACCACTGAAGCTTTCTTT.

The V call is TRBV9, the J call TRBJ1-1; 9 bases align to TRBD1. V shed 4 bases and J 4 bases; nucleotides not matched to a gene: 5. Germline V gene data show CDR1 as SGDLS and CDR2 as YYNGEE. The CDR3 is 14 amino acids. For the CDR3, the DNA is TGTGCCAGCAGCCCCCGGACAGGGGCCACTGAAGCTTTCTTT. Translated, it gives CASSPRTGATEAFF.

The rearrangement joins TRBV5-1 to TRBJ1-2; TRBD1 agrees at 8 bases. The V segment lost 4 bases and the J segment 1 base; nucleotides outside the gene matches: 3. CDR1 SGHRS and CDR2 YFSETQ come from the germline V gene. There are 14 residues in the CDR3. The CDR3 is CASSKGQVNYGYTF. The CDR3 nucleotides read TGCGCCAGCAGCAAGGGACAGGTTAACTATGGCTACACCTTC.

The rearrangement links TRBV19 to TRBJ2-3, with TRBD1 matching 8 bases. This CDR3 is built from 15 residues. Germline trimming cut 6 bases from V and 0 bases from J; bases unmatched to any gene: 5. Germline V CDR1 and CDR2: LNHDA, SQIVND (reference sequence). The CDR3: CASSLRDRSTDTQYF. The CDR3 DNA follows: TGTGCCAGTAGCCTCCGGGACAGGAGCACAGATACGCAGTATTTT. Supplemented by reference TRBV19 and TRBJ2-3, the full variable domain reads DGGITQSPKYLFRKEGQNVTLSCEQNLNHDAMYWYRQDPGQGLRLIYYSQIVNDFQKGDIAEGYSVSREKKESFPLTVTSAQKNPTAFYLCASSLRDRSTDTQYFGPGTRLTVL.

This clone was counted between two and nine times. The CDR3 nucleotides are TGTGCCAGCAGCTTCGGAAGGGGGAACACTGAAGCTTTCTTT. It is translated as CASSFGRGNTEAFF. The rearrangement joins TRBV11-1 to TRBJ1-1, with D perhaps TRBD1 (5 bases). V lost 3 bases, J lost 1 base, and 9 bases lay in between. The CDR3 extends over 14 amino acids. Looked up from germline, CDR1 is SGHAT and CDR2 is FQDESV (reference sequence).

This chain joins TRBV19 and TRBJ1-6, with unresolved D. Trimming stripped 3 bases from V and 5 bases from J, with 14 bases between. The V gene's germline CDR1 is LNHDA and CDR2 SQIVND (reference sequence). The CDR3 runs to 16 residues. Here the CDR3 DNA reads TGTGCCAGTAGTATCGAAGCAGCCAGGCATAATTCACCCCTCCACTTT. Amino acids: CASSIEAARHNSPLHF.

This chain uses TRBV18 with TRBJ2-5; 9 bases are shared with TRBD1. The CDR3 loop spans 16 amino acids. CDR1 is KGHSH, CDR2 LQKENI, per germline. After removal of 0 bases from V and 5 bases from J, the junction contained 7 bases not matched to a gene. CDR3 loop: CASSPPEQGAGETQYF. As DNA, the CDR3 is TGTGCCAGCTCACCACCGGAACAGGGGGCGGGGGAGACCCAGTACTTC.

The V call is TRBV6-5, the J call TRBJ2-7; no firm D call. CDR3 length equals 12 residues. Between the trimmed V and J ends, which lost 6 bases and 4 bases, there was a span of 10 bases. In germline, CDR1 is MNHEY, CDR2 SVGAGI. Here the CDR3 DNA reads TGTGCCAGCAGAATCCAACATTACGAGCAGTACTTC. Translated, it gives CASRIQHYEQYF.

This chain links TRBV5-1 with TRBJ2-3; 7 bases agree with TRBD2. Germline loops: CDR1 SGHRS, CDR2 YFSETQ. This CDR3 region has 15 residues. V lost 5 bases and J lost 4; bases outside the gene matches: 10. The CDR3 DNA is TGCGCCAGCAGGCCTAGCGGTTGGTCTTCAGATACGCAGTATTTT. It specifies CASRPSGWSSDTQYF.

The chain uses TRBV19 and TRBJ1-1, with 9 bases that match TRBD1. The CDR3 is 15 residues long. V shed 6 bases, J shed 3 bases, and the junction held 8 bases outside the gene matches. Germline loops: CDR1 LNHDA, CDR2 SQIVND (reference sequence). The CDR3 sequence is CASRTIRDRDTEAFF. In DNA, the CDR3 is TGTGCCAGTAGGACCATACGGGACAGGGACACTGAAGCTTTCTTT.

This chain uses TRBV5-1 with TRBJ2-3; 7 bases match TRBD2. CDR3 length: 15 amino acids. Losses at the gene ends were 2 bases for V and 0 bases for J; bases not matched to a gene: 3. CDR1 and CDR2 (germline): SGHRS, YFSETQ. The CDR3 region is CASSFSGVSTDTQYF. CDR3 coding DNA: TGCGCCAGCAGCTTCAGCGGGGTTAGCACAGATACGCAGTATTTT.

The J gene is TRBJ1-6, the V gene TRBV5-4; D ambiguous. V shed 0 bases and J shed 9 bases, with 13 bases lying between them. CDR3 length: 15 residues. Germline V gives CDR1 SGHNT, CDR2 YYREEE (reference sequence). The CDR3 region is CASSLDPQSTSPLHF. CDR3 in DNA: TGTGCCAGCAGCTTGGATCCACAATCAACTTCACCCCTCCACTTT.

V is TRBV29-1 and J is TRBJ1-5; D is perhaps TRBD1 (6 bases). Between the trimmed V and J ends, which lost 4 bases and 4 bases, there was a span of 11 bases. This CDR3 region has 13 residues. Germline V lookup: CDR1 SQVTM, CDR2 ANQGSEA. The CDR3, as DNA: TGCAGCGTTGCCGGACAGCTTAATCAGCCCCAGCATTTT. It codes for CSVAGQLNQPQHF.

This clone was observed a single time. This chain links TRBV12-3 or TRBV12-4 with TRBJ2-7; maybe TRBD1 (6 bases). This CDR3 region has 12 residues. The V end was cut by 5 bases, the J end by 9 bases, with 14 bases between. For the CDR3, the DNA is TGTGCCAGCAGTAACCCGGGACAAATGCAGTACTTC. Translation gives CASSNPGQMQYF.

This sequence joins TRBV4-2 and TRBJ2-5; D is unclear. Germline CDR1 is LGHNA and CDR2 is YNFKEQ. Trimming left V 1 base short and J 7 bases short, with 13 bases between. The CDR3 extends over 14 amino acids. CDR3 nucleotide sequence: TGTGCCAGCAGCCAAGCAGGTGCGAGTGGGACCCAGTACTTC. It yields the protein CASSQAGASGTQYF.

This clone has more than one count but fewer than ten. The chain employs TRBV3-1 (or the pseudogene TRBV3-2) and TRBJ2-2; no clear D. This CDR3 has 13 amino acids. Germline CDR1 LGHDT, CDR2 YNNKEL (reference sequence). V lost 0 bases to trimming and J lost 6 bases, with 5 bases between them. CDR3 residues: CASSQDLAGELFF. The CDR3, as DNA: TGTGCCAGCAGCCAAGACCTAGCCGGGGAGCTGTTTTTT.

CDR3 bases: TGTGCCTGGAGTGTCGGGGGGGATTCACCCCTCCACTTT. This encodes CAWSVGGDSPLHF. This rearrangement joins TRBV30 to TRBJ1-6; TRBD1 might be the D (5 bases). V lost 0 bases, J lost 8 bases, and 8 bases lay in between. This CDR3 has 13 residues. Germline V gives CDR1 GTSNPN, CDR2 SVGIG (reference sequence).

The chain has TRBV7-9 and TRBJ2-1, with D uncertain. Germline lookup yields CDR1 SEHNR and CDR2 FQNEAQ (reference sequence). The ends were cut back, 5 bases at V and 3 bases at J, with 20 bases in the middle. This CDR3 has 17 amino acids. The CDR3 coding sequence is TGTGCCAGCAGCGCCCCGATATCATGGGCCCACTACAATGAGCAGTTCTTC. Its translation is CASSAPISWAHYNEQFF. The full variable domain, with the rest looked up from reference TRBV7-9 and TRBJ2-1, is DTGVSQNPRHKITKRGQNVTFRCDPISEHNRLYWYRQTLGQGPEFLTYFQNEAQLEKSRLLSDRFSAERPKGSFSTLEIQRTEQGDSAMYLCASSAPISWAHYNEQFFGPGTRLTVL.

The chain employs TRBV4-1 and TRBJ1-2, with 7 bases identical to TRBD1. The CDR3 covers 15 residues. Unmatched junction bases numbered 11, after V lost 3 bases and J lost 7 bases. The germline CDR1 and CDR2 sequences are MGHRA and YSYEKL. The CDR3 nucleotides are TGCGCCAGCAGCCACCAAACGACAGGGCCCCGTGGCTACACCTTC. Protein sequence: CASSHQTTGPRGYTF.

The CDR3 region has the DNA TGTGCCAGCAGTCACCCTGGGACGGGACAGGGAAACACCGGGGAGCTGTTTTTT. Its translation: CASSHPGTGQGNTGELFF. This sequence joins TRBV28 and TRBJ2-2; TRBD1 matches at 9 bases. The V gene end was trimmed by 5 bases and the J gene end by 2 bases; junction bases not matched to a gene: 12. Germline lookup yields CDR1 MDHEN and CDR2 SYDVKM. The length of the CDR3 is 18 residues.

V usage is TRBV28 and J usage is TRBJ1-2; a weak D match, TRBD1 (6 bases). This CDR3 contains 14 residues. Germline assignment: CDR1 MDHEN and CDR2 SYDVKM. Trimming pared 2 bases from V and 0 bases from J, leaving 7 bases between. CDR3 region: CASSLRGTNYGYTF. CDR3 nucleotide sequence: TGTGCCAGCAGTTTAAGGGGGACTAACTATGGCTACACCTTC.

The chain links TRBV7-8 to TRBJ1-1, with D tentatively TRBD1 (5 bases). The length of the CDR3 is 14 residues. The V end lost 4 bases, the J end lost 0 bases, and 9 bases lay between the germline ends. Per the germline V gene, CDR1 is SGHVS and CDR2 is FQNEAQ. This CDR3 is CASSSQVVNTEAFF. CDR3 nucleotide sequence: TGTGCCAGCAGCTCACAGGTGGTGAACACTGAAGCTTTCTTT.

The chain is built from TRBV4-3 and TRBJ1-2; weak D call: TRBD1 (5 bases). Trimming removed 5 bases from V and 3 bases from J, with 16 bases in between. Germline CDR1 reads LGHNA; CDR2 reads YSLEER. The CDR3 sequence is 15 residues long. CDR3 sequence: CASSWSWGVDYGYTF. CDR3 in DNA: TGCGCCAGCAGCTGGTCGTGGGGCGTGGACTATGGCTACACCTTC.

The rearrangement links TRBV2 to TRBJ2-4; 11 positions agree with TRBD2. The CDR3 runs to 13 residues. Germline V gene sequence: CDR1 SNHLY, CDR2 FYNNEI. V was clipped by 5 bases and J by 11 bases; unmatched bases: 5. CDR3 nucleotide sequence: TGTGCCAGCAGTAAGTTGACTAGCGGGGTTCAGTACTTC. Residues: CASSKLTSGVQYF.

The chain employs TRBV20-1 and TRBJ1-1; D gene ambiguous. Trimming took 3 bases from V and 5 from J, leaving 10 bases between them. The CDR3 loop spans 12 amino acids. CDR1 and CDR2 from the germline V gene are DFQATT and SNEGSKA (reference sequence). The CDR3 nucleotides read TGCAGTGCTAGTGGCAGTCTTACTGAAGCTTTCTTT. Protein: CSASGSLTEAFF.

CDR3 bases: TGTGCCTGGACGGAGAGTAGCAATCAGCCCCAGCATTTT. It yields the protein CAWTESSNQPQHF. J is TRBJ1-5 and V is TRBV30; D call uncertain. This CDR3 contains 13 residues. Germline-derived CDR1 and CDR2 are GTSNPN and SVGIG (reference sequence). Trimming stripped 4 bases from V and 0 bases from J, with 7 bases between.

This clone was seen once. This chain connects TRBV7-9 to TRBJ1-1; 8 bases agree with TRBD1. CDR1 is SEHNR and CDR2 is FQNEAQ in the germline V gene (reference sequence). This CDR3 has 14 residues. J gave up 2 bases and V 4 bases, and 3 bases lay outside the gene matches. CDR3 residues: CASSSTGDNTEAFF. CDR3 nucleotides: TGTGCCAGCAGCTCGACAGGGGACAACACTGAAGCTTTCTTT.